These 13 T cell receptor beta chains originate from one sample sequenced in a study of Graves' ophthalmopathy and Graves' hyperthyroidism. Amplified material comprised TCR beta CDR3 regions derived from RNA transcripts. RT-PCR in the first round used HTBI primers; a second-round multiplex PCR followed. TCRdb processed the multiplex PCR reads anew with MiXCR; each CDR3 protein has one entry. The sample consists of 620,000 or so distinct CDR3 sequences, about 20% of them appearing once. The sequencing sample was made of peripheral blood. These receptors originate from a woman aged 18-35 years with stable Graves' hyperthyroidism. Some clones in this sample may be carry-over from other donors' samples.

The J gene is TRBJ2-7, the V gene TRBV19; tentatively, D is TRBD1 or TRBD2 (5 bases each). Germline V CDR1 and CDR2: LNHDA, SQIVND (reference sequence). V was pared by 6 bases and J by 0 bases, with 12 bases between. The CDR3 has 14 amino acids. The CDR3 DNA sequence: TGTGCCAGTAGCTCGAGGGGAAACTCCTACGAGCAGTACTTC. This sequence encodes CASSSRGNSYEQYF.

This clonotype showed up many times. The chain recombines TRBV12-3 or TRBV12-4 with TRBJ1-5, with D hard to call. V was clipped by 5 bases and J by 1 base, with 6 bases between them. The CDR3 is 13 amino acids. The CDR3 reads CASSISSNQPQHF. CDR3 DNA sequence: TGTGCCAGCAGTATCTCCAGCAATCAGCCCCAGCATTTT.

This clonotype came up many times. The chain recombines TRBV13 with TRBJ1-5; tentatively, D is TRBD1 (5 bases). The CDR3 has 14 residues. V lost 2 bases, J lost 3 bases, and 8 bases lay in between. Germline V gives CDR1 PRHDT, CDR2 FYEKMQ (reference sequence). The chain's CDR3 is CASSLRGVNQPQHF. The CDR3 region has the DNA TGTGCCAGCAGCTTACGAGGGGTCAATCAGCCCCAGCATTTT. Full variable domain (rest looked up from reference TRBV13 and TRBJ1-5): AAGVIQSPRHLIKEKRETATLKCYPIPRHDTVYWYQQGPGQDPQFLISFYEKMQSDKGSIPDRFSAQQFSDYHSELNMSSLELGDSALYFCASSLRGVNQPQHFGDGTRLSIL.

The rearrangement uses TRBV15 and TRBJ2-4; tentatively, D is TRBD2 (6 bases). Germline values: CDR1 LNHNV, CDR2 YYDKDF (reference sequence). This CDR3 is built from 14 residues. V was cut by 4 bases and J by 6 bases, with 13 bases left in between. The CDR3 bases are TGTGCCACCAGCACCAAAGTGGGGGGAAACATTCAGTACTTC. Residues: CATSTKVGGNIQYF.

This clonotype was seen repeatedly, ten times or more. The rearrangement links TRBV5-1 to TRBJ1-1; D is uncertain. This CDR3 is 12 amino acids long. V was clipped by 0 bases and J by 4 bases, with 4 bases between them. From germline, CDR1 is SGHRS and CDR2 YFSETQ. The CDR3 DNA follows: TGCGCCAGCAGCTTGGTGAGCACTGAAGCTTTCTTT. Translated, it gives CASSLVSTEAFF.

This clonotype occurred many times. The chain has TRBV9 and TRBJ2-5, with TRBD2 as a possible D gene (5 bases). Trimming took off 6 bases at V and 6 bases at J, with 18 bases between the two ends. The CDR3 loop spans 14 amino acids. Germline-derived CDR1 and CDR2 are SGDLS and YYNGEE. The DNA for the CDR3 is TGTGCCAGCACCCGAGGGCAGATAGACAAGACCCAGTACTTC. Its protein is CASTRGQIDKTQYF.

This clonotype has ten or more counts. CDR3: CASSPTRPLTEETQYF. The CDR3 DNA is TGTGCCAGCAGTCCCACTAGGCCGCTGACCGAAGAGACCCAGTACTTC. The chain recombines TRBV12-3 or TRBV12-4 with TRBJ2-5, with a possible D match to TRBD2 (5 bases). The V end was cut by 5 bases, the J end by 3 bases, with 19 bases between. There are 16 residues in the CDR3.

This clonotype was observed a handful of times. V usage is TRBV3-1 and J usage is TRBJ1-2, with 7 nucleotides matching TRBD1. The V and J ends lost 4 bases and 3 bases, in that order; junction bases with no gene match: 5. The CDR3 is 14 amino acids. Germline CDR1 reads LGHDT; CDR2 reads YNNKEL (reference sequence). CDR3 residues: CASSPGTDHYGYTF. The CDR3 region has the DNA TGTGCCAGCAGCCCGGGGACAGACCACTATGGCTACACCTTC.

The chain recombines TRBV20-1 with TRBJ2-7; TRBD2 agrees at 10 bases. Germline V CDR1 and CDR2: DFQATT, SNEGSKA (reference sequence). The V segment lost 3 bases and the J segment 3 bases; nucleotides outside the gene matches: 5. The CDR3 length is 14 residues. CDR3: CSASAAGGHYEQYF. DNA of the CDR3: TGCAGTGCTAGCGCAGCGGGGGGGCACTACGAGCAGTACTTC.

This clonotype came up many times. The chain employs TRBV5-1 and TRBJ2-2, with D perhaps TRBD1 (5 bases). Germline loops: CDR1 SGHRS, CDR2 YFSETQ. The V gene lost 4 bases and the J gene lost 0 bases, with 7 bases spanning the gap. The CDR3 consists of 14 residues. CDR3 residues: CASSQGSNTGELFF. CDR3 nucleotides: TGCGCCAGCAGCCAGGGCTCGAACACCGGGGAGCTGTTTTTT.

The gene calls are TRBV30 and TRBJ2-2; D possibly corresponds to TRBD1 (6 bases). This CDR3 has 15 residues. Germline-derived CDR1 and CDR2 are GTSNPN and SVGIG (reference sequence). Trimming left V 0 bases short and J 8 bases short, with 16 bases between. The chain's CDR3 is CAWSVGGRRSGELFF. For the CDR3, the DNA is TGTGCCTGGAGTGTTGGGGGCCGCCGGTCAGGGGAGCTGTTTTTT.

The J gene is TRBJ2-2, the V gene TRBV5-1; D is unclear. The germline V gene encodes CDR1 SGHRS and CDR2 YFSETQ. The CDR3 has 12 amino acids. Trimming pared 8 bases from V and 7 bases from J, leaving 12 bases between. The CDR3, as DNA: TGCGCCAGTACTGTGGGGATCGGGGAGCTGTTTTTT. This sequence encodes CASTVGIGELFF. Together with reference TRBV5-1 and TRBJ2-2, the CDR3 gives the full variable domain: KAGVTQTPRYLIKTRGQQVTLSCSPISGHRSVSWYQQTPGQGLQFLFEYFSETQRNKGNFPGRFSGRQFSNSRSEMNVSTLELGDSALYLCASTVGIGELFFGEGSRLTVL.

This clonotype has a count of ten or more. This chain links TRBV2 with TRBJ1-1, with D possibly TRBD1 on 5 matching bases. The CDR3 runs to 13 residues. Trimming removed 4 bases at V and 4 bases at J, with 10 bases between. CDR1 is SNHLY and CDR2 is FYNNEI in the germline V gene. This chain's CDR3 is CASSVDTSTEAFF. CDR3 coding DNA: TGTGCCAGCAGTGTGGACACCAGCACTGAAGCTTTCTTT.